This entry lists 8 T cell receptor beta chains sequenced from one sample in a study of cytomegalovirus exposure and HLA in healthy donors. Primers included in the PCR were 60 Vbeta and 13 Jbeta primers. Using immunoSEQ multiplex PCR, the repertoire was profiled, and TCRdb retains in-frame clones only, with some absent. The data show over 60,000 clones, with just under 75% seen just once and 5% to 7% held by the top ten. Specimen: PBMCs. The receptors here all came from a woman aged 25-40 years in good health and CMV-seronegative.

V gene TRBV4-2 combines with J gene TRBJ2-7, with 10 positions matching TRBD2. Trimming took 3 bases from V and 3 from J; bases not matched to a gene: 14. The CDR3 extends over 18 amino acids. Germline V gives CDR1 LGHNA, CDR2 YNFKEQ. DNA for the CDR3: TGTGCCAGCAGCCAGTTAGGGGAGTCTAGCGGGAGTTTCTACGAGCAGTACTTC. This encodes CASSQLGESSGSFYEQYF.

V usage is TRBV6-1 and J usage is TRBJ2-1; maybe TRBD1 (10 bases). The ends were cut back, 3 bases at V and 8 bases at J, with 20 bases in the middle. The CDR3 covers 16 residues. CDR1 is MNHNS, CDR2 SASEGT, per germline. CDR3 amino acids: CASSDYAGGTGDEQFF. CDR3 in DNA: TGTGCCAGCAGTGATTATGCGGGAGGGACAGGGGATGAGCAGTTCTTC.

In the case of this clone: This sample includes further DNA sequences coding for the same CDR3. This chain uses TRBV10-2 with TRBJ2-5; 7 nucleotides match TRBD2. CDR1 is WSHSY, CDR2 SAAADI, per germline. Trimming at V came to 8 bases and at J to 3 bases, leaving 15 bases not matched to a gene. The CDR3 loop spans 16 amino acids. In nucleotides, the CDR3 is TGCGCCAGCCGGGGTGTGGCGGGAGTGAGGAAAGAGACCCAGTACTTC. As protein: CASRGVAGVRKETQYF.

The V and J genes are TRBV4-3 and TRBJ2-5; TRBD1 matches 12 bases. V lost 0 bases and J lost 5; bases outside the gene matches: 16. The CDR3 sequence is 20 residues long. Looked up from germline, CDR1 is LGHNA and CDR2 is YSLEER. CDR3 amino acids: CASSQDRGGWGTGGSETQYF. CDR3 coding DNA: TGCGCCAGCAGCCAAGATCGCGGGGGGTGGGGGACAGGGGGCTCGGAGACCCAGTACTTC.

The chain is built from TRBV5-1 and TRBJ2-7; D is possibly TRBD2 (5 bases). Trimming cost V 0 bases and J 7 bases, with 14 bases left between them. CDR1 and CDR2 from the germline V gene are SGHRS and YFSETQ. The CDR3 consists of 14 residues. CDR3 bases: TGCGCCAGCAGCTTGGAGCTAGCCTCGGGGGAGCAGTACTTC. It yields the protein CASSLELASGEQYF.

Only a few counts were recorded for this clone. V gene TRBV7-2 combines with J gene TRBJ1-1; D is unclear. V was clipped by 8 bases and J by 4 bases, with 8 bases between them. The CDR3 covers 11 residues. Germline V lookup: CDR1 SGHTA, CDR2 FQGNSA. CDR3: CASSSGTEAFF. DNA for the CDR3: TGTGCCAGCTCCAGCGGCACTGAAGCTTTCTTT.

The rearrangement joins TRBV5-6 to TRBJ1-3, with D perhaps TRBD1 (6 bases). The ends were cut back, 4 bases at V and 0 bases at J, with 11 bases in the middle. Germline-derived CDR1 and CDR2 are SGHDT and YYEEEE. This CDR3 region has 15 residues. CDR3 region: CASSDWTVSGNTIYF. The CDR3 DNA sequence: TGTGCCAGCAGCGACTGGACAGTCTCTGGAAACACCATATATTTT.

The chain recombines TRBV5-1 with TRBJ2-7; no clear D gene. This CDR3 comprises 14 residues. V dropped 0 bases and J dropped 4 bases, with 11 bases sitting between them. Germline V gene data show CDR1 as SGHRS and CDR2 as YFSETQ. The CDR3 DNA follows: TGCGCCAGCAGCTTGGACGGGTCTGGGTACGAGCAGTACGTC. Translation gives CASSLDGSGYEQYV.